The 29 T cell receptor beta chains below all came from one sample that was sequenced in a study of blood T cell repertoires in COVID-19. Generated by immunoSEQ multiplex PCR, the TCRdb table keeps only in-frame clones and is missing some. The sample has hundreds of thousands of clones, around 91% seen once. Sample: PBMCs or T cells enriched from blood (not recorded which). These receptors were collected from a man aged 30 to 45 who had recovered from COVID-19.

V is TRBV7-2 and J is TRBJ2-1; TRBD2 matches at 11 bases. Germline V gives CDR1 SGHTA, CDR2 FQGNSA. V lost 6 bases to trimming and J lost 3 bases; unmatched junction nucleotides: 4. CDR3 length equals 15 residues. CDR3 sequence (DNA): TGTGCCAGCAGGCCACTAGCGGGAGACTACAATGAGCAGTTCTTC. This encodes CASRPLAGDYNEQFF.

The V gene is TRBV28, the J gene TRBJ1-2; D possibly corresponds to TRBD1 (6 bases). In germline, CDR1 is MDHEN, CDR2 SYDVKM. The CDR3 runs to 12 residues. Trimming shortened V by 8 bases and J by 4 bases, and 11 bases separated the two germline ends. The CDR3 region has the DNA TGTGCCAGCGGCAGGGGTGTCTATGGCTACACCTTC. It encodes CASGRGVYGYTF.

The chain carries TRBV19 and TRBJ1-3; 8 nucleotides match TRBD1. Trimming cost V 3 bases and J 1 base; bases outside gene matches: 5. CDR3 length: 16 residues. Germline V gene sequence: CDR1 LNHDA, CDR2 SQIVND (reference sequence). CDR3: CASSIPTGGSGNTIYF. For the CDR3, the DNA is TGTGCCAGTAGTATTCCCACAGGGGGGTCTGGAAACACCATATATTTT.

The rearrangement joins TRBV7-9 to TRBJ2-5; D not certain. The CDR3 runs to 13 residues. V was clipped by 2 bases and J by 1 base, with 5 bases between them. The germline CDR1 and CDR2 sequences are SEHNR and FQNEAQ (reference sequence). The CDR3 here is CASSLPSQETQYF. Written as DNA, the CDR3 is TGTGCCAGCAGCTTACCCAGCCAAGAGACCCAGTACTTC.

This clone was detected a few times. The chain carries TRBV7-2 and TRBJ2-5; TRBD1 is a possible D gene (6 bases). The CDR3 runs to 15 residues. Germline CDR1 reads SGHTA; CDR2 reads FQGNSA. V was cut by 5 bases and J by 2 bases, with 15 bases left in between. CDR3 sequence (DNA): TGTGCCAGCAGCCCCGGATGGACAGTTCAAGAGACCCAGTACTTC. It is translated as CASSPGWTVQETQYF.

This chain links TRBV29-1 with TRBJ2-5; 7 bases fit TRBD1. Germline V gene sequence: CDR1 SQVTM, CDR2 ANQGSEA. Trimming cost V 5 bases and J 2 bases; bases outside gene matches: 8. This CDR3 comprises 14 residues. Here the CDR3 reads CSVRGGGWQETQYF. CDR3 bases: TGCAGCGTTCGAGGGGGCGGGTGGCAAGAGACCCAGTACTTC. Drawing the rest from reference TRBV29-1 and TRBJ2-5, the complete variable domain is SAVISQKPSRDICQRGTSLTIQCQVDSQVTMMFWYRQQPGQSLTLIATANQGSEATYESGFVIDKFPISRPNLTFSTLTVSNMSPEDSSIYLCSVRGGGWQETQYFGPGTRLLVL.

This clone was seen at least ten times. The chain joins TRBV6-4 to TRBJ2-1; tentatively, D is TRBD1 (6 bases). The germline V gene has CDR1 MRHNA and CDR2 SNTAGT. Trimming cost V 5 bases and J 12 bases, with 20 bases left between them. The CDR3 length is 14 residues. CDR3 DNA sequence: TGTGCCAGCAGTTTAAACGCCGGACAGTACGGGCAGTTCTTC. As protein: CASSLNAGQYGQFF.

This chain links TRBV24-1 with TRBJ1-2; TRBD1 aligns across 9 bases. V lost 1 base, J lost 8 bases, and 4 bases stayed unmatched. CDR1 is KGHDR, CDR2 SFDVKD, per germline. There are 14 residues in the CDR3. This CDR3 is CATSDFRDRDGYTF. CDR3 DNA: TGTGCCACCAGTGATTTCAGGGACAGGGACGGCTACACCTTC.

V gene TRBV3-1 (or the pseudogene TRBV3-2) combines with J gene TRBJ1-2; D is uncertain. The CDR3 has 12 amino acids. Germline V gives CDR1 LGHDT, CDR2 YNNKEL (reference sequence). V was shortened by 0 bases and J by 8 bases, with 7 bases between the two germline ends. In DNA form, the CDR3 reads TGTGCCAGCAGCCAAGATTCTGTCGGCTACACCTTC. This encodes CASSQDSVGYTF.

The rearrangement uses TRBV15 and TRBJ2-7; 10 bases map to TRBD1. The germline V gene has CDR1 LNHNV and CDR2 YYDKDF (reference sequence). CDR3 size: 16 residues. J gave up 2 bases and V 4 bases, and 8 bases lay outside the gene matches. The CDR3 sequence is CATSTYDRGRAYEQYF. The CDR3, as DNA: TGTGCCACCAGCACCTATGACAGGGGGCGAGCCTACGAGCAGTACTTC. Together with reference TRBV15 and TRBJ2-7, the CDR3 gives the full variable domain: DAMVIQNPRYQVTQFGKPVTLSCSQTLNHNVMYWYQQKSSQAPKLLFHYYDKDFNNEADTPDNFQSRRPNTSFCFLDIRSPGLGDTAMYLCATSTYDRGRAYEQYFGPGTRLTVT.

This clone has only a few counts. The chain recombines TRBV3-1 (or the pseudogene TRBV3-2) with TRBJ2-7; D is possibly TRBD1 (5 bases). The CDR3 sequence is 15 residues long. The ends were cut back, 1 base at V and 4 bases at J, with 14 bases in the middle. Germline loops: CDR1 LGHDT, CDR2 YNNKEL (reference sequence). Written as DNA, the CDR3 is TGTGCCAGCAGCCAAGTAAGACAGCCAACATACGAGCAGTACTTC. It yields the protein CASSQVRQPTYEQYF.

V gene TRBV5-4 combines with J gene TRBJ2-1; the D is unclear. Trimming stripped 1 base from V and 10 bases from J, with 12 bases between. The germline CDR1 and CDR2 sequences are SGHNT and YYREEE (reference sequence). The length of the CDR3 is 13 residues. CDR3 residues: CASSLPLSAEQFF. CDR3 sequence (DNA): TGTGCCAGCAGCTTGCCACTATCAGCCGAGCAGTTCTTC.

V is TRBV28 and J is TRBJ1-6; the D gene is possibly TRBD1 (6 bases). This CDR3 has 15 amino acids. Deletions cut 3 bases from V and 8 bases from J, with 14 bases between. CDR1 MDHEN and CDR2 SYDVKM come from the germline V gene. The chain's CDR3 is CASSLQRDTYSPLHF. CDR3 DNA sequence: TGTGCCAGCAGTTTGCAACGGGACACCTATTCACCCCTCCACTTT.

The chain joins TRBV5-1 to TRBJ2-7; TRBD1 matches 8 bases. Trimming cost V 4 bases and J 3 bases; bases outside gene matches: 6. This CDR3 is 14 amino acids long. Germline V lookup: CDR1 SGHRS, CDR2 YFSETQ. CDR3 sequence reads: CASSRTGGYYEQYF. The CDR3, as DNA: TGCGCCAGCAGCCGTACAGGGGGTTACTACGAGCAGTACTTC. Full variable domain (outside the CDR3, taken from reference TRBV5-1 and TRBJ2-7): KAGVTQTPRYLIKTRGQQVTLSCSPISGHRSVSWYQQTPGQGLQFLFEYFSETQRNKGNFPGRFSGRQFSNSRSEMNVSTLELGDSALYLCASSRTGGYYEQYFGPGTRLTVT.

The CDR3 spells CASSIWPWTANTGELFF. DNA for the CDR3: TGTGCCAGTAGTATTTGGCCCTGGACAGCGAACACCGGGGAGCTGTTTTTT. The chain recombines TRBV19 with TRBJ2-2, with D perhaps TRBD1 (6 bases). The germline V gene encodes CDR1 LNHDA and CDR2 SQIVND (reference sequence). This CDR3 has 17 amino acids. Trimming stripped 3 bases from V and 0 bases from J, with 14 bases between.

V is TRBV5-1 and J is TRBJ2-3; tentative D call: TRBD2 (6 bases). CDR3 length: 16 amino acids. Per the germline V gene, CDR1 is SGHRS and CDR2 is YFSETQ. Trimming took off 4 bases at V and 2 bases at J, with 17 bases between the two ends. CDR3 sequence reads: CASSRGLPRFTDTQYF. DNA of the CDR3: TGCGCCAGCAGCCGAGGACTACCCCGATTCACAGATACGCAGTATTTT.

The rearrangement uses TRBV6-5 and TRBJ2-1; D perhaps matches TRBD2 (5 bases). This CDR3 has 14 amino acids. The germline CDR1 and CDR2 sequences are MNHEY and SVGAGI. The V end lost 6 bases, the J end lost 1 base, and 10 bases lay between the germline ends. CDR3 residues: CASRNSGSYNEQFF. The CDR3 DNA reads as TGTGCCAGCAGGAACAGCGGATCCTACAATGAGCAGTTCTTC.

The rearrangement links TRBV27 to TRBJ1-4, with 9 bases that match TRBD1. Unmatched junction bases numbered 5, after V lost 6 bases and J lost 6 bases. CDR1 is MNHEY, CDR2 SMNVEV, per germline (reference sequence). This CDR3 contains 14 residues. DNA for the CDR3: TGTGCCAGCAGCAGGACAGGGGTGTATGAAAAACTGTTTTTT. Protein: CASSRTGVYEKLFF.

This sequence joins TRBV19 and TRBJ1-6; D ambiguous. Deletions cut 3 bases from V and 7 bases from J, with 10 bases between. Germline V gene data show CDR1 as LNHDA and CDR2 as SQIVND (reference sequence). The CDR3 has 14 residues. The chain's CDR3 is CASSIDTVNSPLHF. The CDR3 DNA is TGTGCCAGTAGTATCGACACGGTAAATTCACCCCTCCACTTT.

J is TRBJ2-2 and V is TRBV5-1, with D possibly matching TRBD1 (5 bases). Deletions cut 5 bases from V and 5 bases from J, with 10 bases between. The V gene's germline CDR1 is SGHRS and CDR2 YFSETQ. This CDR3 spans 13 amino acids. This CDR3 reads CASRAGWTGELFF. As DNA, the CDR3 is TGCGCCAGCAGGGCAGGGTGGACCGGGGAGCTGTTTTTT.

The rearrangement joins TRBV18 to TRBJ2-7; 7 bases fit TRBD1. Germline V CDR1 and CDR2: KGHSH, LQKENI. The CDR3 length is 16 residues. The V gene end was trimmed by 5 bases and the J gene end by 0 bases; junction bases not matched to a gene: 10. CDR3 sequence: CASSAQGVLFSYEQYF. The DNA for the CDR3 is TGTGCCAGCTCAGCCCAGGGGGTTCTCTTCTCCTACGAGCAGTACTTC.

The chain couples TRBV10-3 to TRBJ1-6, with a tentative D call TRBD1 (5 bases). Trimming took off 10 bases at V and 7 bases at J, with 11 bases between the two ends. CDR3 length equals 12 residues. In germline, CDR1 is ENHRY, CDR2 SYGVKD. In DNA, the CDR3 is TGTGCCACCAAGGGGAGGAATTCACCCCTCCACTTT. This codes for CATKGRNSPLHF.

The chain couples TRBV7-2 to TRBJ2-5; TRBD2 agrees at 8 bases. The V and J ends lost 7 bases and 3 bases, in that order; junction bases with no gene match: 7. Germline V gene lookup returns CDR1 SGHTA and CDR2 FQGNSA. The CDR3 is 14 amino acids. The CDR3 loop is CASNPQRGKETQYF. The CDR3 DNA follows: TGTGCCAGCAATCCCCAGCGGGGGAAAGAGACCCAGTACTTC.

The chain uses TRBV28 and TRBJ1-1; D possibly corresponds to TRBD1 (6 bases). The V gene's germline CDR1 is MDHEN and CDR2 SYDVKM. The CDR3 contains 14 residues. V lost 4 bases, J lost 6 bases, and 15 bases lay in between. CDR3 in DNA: TGTGCCAGCAGTTCCCCCACGACAGGCTCTGAAGCTTTCTTT. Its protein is CASSSPTTGSEAFF.

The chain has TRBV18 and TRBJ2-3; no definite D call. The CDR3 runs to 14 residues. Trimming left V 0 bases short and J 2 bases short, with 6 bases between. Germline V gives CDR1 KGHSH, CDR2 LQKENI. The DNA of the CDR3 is TGTGCCAGCTCACCACCCTCCTACACAGATACGCAGTATTTT. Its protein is CASSPPSYTDTQYF.

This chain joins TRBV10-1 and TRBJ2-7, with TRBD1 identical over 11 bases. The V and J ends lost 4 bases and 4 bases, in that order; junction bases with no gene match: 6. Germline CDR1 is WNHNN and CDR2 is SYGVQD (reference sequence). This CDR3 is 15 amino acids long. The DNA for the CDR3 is TGCGCCAGCAGTGCCCCGGACAGGGGGCAGTACGAGCAGTACTTC. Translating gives CASSAPDRGQYEQYF.

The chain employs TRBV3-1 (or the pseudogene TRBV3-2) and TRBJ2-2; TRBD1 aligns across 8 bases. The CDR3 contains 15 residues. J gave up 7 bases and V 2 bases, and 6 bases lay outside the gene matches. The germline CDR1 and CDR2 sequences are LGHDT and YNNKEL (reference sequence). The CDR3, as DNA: TGTGCCAGCAGCCAAAGACAGGGGTCGAACGGGGAGCTGTTTTTT. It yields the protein CASSQRQGSNGELFF.

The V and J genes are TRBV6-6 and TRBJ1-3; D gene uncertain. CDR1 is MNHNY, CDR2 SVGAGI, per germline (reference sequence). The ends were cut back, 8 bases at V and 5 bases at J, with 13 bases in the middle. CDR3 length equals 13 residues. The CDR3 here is CASGRGSRNTIYF. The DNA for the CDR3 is TGTGCCAGCGGCCGCGGTAGTAGAAACACCATATATTTT.

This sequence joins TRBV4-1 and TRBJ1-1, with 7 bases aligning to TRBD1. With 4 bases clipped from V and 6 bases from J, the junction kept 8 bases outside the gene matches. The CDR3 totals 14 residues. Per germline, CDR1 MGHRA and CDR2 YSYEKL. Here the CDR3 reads CASSLTGDLAEAFF. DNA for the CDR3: TGCGCCAGCAGCCTTACAGGGGATCTCGCTGAAGCTTTCTTT.